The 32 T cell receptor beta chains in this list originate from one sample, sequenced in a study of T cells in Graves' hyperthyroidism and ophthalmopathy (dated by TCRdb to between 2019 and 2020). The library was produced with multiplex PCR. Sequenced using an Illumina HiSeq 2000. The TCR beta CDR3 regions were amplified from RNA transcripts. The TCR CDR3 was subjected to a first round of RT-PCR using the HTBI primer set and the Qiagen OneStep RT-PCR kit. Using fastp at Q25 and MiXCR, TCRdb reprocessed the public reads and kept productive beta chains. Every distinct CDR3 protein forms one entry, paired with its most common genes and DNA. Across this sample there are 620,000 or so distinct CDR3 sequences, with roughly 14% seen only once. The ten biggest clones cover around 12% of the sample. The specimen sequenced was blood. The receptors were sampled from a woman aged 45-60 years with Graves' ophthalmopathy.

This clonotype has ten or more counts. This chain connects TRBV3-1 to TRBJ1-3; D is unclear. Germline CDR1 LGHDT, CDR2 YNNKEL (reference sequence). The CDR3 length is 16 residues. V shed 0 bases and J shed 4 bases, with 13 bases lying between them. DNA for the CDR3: TGTGCCAGCAGCCAAGATTTCCGTTTGCGGGGAAACACCATATATTTT. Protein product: CASSQDFRLRGNTIYF.

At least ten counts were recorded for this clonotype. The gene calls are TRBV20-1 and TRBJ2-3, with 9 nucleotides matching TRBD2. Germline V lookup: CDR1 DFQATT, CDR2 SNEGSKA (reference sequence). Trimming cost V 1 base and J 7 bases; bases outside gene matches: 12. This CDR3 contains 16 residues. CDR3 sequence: CSARANLAGAGNTQYF. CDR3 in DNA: TGCAGTGCTAGAGCAAACTTAGCGGGAGCGGGAAATACGCAGTATTTT.

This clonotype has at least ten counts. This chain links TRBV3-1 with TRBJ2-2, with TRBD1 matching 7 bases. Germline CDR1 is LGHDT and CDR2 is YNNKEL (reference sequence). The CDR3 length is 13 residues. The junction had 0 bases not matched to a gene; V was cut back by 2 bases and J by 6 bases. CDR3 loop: CASSQQGAGELFF. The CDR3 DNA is TGTGCCAGCAGCCAACAGGGGGCCGGGGAGCTGTTTTTT.

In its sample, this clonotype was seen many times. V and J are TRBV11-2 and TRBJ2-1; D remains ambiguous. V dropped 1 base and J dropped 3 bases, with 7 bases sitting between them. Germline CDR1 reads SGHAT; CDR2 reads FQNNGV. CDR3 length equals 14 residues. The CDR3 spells CASSLGVLYNEQFF. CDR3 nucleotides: TGTGCCAGCAGCTTAGGGGTACTCTACAATGAGCAGTTCTTC.

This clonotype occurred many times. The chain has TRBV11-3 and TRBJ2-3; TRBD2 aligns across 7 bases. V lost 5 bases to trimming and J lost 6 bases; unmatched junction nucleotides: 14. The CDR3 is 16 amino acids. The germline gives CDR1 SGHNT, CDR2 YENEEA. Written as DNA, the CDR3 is TGTGCCAGCAGCCCCCGGGGGGTGGTCATGATGGATACGCAGTATTTT. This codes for CASSPRGVVMMDTQYF.

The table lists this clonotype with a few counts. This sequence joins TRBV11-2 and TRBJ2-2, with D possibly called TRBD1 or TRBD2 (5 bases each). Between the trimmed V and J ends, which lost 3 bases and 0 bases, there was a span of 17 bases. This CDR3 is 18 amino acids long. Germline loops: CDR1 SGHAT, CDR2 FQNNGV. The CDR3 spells CASSLFFWGRSNTGELFF. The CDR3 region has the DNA TGTGCCAGCAGCTTGTTTTTTTGGGGGAGATCGAACACCGGGGAGCTGTTTTTT.

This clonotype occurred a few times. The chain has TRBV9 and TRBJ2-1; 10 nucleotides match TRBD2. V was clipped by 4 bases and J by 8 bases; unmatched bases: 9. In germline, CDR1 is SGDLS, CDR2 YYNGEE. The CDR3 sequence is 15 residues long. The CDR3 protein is CASSNLAGVVDEQFF. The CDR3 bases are TGTGCCAGCAGCAACCTAGCGGGAGTGGTTGATGAGCAGTTCTTC.

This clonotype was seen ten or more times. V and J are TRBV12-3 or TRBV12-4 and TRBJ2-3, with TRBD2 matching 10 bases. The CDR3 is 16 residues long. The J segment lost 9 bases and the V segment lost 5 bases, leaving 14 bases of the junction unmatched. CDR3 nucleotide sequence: TGTGCCAGCAGTCCCACTGGGTCTAGCGGGAGTCGAACGCAGTATTTT. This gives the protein CASSPTGSSGSRTQYF.

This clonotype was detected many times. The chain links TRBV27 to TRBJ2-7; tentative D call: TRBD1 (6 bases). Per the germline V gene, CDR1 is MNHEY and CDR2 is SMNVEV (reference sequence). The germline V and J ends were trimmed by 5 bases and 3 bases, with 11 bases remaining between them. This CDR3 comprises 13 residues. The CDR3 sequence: CASSRGRGYEQYF. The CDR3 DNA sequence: TGTGCCAGCAGTCGGGGCAGGGGCTACGAGCAGTACTTC.

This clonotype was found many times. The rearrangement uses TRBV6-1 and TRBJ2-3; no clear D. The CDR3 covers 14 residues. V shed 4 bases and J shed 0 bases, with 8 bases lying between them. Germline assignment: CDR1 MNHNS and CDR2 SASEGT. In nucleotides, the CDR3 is TGTGCCAGCAGTGCTGGACCGAGCACAGATACGCAGTATTTT. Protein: CASSAGPSTDTQYF.

CDR3 bases: TGTGCCAGCTTTCCGGGACTATCCACCGGGGAGCTGTTTTTT. This sequence encodes CASFPGLSTGELFF. The chain is built from TRBV30 and TRBJ2-2; 7 nucleotides line up with TRBD2. The germline gives CDR1 GTSNPN, CDR2 SVGIG (reference sequence). This CDR3 comprises 14 residues. The trim removed 8 bases at V and 4 bases at J, leaving 10 bases unmatched. The full variable domain, with the rest looked up from reference TRBV30 and TRBJ2-2, is SQTIHQWPATLVQPVGSPLSLECTVEGTSNPNLYWYRQAAGRGLQLLFYSVGIGQISSEVPQNLSASRPQDRQFILSSKKLLLSDSGFYLCASFPGLSTGELFFGEGSRLTVL.

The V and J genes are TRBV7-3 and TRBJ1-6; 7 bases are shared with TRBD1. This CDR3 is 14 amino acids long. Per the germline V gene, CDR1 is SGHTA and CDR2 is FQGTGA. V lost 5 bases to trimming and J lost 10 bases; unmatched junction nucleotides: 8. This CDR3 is CASSRDRAGSPLHF. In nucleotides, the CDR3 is TGTGCCAGCAGCCGCGACAGGGCTGGGTCACCCCTCCACTTT.

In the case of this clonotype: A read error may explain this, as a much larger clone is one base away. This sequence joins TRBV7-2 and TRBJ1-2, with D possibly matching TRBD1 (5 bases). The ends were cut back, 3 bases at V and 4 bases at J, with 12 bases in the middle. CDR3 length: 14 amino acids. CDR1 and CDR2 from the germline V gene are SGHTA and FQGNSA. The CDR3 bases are TGTGCCAGCAGCTTTAGACAGAAACCCTATGGCTACACCTTC. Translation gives CASSFRQKPYGYTF.

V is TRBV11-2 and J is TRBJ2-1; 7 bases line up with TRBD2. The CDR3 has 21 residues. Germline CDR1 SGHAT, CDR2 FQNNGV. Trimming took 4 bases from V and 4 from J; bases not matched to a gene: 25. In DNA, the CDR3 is TGTGCCAGCAGCTCACAAGACCGGGACTACCGACTCCGTTTATTTTACAATGAGCAGTTCTTC. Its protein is CASSSQDRDYRLRLFYNEQFF.

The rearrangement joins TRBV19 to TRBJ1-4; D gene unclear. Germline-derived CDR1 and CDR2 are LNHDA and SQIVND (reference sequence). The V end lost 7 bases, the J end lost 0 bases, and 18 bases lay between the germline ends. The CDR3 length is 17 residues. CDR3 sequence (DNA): TGTGCCAGTACCGCCTTACGAGGGTGGGCAACTAATGAAAAACTGTTTTTT. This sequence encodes CASTALRGWATNEKLFF.

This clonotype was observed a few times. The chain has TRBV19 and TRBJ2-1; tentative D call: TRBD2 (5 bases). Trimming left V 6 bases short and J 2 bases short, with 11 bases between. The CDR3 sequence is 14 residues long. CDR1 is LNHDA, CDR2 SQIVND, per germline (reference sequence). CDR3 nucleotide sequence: TGTGCCAGTAGGGGTAGCGAAACCTACAATGAGCAGTTCTTC. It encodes CASRGSETYNEQFF.

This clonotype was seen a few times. Here the CDR3 reads CSVEDGNRGSYEQYF. The CDR3 DNA is TGCAGCGTTGAAGATGGGAACAGGGGTTCCTACGAGCAGTACTTC. V usage is TRBV29-1 and J usage is TRBJ2-7; TRBD1 matches at 7 bases. CDR3 length equals 15 residues. Looked up from germline, CDR1 is SQVTM and CDR2 is ANQGSEA. Trimming at V came to 0 bases and at J to 1 base, leaving 6 bases not matched to a gene.

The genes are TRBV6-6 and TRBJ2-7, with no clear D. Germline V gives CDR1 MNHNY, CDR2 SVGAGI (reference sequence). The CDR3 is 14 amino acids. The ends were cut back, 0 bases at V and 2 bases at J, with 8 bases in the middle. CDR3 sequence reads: CASSYSPVTYEQYF. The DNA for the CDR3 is TGTGCCAGCAGTTACTCTCCGGTAACCTACGAGCAGTACTTC.

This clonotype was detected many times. DNA of the CDR3: TGTGCCAGCAGCGACGCGGAGGGCCCTGGAGATACGCAGTATTTT. As protein: CASSDAEGPGDTQYF. The gene calls are TRBV6-2 or TRBV6-3 and TRBJ2-3; a possible D gene is TRBD2 (6 bases). CDR1 and CDR2 from the germline V gene are MNHEY and SVGEGT. The CDR3 extends over 15 amino acids. V shed 6 bases and J shed 5 bases, with 18 bases lying between them.

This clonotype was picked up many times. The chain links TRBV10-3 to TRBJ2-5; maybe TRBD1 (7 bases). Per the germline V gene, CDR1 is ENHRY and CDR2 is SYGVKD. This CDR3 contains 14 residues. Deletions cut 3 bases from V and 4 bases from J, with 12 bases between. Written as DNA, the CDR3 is TGTGCCATCAGTGACCCAGGGGGAGGAGAGACCCAGTACTTC. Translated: CAISDPGGGETQYF.

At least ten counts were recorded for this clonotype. The CDR3 nucleotides read TGCAGTGCTAGTTGGACAGGAAACTATGGCTACACCTTC. Encoded protein: CSASWTGNYGYTF. V and J are TRBV20-1 and TRBJ1-2, with TRBD1 identical over 7 bases. Unmatched junction bases numbered 3, after V lost 3 bases and J lost 2 bases. The germline gives CDR1 DFQATT, CDR2 SNEGSKA (reference sequence). The CDR3 is made up of 13 amino acids.

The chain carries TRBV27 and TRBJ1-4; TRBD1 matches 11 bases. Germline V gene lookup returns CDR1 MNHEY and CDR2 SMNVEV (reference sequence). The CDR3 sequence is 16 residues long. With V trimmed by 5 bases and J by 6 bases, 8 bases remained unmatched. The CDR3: CASSKRTGGADEKLFF. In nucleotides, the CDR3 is TGTGCCAGCAGTAAACGGACAGGGGGCGCAGATGAAAAACTGTTTTTT.

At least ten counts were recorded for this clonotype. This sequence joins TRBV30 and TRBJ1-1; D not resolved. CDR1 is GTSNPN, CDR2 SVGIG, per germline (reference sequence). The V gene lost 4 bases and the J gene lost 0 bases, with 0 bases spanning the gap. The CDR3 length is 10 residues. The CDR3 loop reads CAWMNTEAFF. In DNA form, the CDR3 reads TGTGCCTGGATGAACACTGAAGCTTTCTTT.

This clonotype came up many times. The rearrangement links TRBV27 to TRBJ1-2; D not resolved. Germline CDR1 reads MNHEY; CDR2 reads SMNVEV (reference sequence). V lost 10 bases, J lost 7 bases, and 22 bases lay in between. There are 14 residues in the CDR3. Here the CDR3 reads CATSFGVRSAGYTF. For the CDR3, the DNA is TGTGCCACCTCGTTCGGGGTCCGGTCCGCTGGCTACACCTTC.

This chain's CDR3 is CASSNDRGPGYTF. CDR3 DNA sequence: TGTGCCAGCAGCAATGACAGGGGGCCAGGCTACACCTTC. This chain connects TRBV7-9 to TRBJ1-2; 10 bases align to TRBD1. The CDR3 length is 13 residues. Germline V gene sequence: CDR1 SEHNR, CDR2 FQNEAQ (reference sequence). Losses at the gene ends were 5 bases for V and 8 bases for J; bases not matched to a gene: 5.

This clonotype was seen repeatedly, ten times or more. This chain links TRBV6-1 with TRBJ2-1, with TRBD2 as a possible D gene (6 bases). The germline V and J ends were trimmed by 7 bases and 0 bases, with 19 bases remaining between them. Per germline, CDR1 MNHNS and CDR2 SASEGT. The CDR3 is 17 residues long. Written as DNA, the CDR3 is TGTGCCAGCACAGTCGTAGGTAGCGGCCTCTCCTACAATGAGCAGTTCTTC. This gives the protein CASTVVGSGLSYNEQFF.

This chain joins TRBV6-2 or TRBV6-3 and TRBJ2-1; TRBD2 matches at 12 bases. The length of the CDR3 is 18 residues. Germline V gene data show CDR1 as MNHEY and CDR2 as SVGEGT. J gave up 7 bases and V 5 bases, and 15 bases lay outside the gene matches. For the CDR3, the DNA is TGTGCCAGCAGTACTGGGACTAGCGGGCCCGAGGGGTTTAATGAGCAGTTCTTC. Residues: CASSTGTSGPEGFNEQFF.

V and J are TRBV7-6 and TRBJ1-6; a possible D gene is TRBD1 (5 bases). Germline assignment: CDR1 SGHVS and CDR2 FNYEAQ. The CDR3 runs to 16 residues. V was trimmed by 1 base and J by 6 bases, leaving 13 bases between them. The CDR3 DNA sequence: TGTGCCAGCAGCTTAGGGGGACCAGGTTCTAATTCACCCCTCCACTTT. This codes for CASSLGGPGSNSPLHF.

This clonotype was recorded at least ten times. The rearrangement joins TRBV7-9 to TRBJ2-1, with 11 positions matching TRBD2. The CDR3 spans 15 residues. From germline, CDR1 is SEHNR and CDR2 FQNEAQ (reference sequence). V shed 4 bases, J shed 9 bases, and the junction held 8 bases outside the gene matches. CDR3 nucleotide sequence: TGTGCCAGCAGCTCCTCTAGCGGGAGGTGGGGTGAGCAGTTCTTC. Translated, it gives CASSSSSGRWGEQFF.

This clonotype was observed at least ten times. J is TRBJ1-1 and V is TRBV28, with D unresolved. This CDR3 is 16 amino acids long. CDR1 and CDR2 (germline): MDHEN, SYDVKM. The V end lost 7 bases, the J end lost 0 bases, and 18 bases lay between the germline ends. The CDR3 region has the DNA TGTGCCAGCACGAGTGGTCCGGGCTTGGTGAACACTGAAGCTTTCTTT. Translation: CASTSGPGLVNTEAFF.

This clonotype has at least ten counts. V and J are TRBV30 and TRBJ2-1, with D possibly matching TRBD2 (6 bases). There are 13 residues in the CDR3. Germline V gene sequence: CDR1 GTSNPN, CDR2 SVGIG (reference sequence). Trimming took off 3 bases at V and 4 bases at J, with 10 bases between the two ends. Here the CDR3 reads CAWRSGRYNEQFF. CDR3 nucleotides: TGTGCCTGGAGAAGCGGGCGTTACAATGAGCAGTTCTTC.

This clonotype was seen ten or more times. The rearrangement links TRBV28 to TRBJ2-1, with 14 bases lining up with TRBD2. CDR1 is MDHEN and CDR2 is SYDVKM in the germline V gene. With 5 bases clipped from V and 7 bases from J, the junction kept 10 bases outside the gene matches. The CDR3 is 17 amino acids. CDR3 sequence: CASSPLRLAGGWNEQFF. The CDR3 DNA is TGTGCCAGCAGTCCCTTAAGACTAGCGGGAGGGTGGAATGAGCAGTTCTTC.